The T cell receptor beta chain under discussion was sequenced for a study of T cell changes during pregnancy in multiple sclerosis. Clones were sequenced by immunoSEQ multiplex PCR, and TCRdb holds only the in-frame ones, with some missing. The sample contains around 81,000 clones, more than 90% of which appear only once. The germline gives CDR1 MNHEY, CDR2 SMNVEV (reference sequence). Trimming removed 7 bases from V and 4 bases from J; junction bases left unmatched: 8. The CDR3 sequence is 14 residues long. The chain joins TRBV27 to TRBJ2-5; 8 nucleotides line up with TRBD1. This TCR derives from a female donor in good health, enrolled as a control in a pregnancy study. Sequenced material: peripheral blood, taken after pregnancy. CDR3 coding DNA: TGTGCCAGCAATAAGCAGGGGGCCCCAGAGACCCAGTACTTC. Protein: CASNKQGAPETQYF.